This T cell receptor (beta chain) is drawn from a study of blood T cell repertoires in COVID-19. For recovered donors of Cohort 3, there were two negative PCRs, clearance, or symptom resolution. Germline CDR1 reads MGHRA; CDR2 reads YSYEKL. Trimming removed 0 bases from V and 3 bases from J; junction bases left unmatched: 4. The CDR3 consists of 16 residues. In the original workflow: Researchers report that nucleated cell counts were estimated from reference gene primer amplification. Assay: immunoSEQ multiplex PCR; the TCRdb copy retains only in-frame clones and omits some. The DNA was the basis for D and trimming; V, J and clone size are from that table. This table has 250,000 to 350,000 clones, around 89% appearing once.

The receptor was derived from a woman between 45 and 60 years old who had recovered from COVID-19. The source material was PBMCs or T cells enriched from blood (not recorded which). The chain couples TRBV4-1 to TRBJ1-5, with TRBD1 matching over 8 bases. The CDR3 bases are TGCGCCAGCAGCCAAGAGTCGGGACAGGTCAATCAGCCCCAGCATTTT. Translating gives CASSQESGQVNQPQHF.